This passage covers 12 T cell receptor beta chains from one sample sequenced in a study of CD8 T cells in ankylosing spondylitis. Whole-study results and caveats: Seemingly distinctive of ankylosing spondylitis blood was a TCR beta motif formed by eight highly homologous variants.

TCRdb called the 5' RACE reads again in MiXCR, with one record for every CDR3 protein. The data hold under 950,000 distinct CDR3 sequences, with around 17% observed a single time. No cognate antigen is known for these TCRs. Source material: blood, either unsorted or a sorted T cell fraction (not recorded which). The receptors shown here come from a male donor with ankylosing spondylitis.

CDR3 residues: CASTQDRIEDQPQHF. The CDR3 DNA follows: TGTGCCAGCACCCAAGACAGGATCGAGGATCAGCCCCAGCATTTT. The chain joins TRBV12-3 or TRBV12-4 to TRBJ1-5; D might be TRBD1 (6 bases). Deletions cut 7 bases from V and 5 bases from J, with 18 bases between. This CDR3 has 15 residues.

The V and J genes are TRBV29-1 and TRBJ2-1; 8 nucleotides agree with TRBD2. V trimming: 5 bases; J trimming: 5 bases; junction bases outside the gene matches: 8. From germline, CDR1 is SQVTM and CDR2 ANQGSEA. This CDR3 has 14 residues. The CDR3 sequence is CSVRQRGTHNEQFF. CDR3 DNA: TGCAGCGTTCGCCAGCGGGGGACGCACAATGAGCAGTTCTTC.

This clonotype was picked up a small number of times. The chain carries TRBV30 and TRBJ1-5; D possibly corresponds to TRBD1 (5 bases). The CDR3 length is 14 residues. Germline V lookup: CDR1 GTSNPN, CDR2 SVGIG (reference sequence). V shed 2 bases and J shed 2 bases, with 10 bases lying between them. The CDR3 DNA follows: TGTGCCTGGAGTCGGCGGGACCGCAATCAGCCCCAGCATTTT. Encoded protein: CAWSRRDRNQPQHF.

The chain joins TRBV5-6 to TRBJ2-2; D might be TRBD1 or TRBD2, each matching 5 bases. Per germline, CDR1 SGHDT and CDR2 YYEEEE. Trimming took 3 bases from V and 7 from J, leaving 10 bases between them. The CDR3 sequence is 13 residues long. The CDR3 loop reads CASSWGWNGELFF. CDR3 DNA sequence: TGTGCCAGCAGCTGGGGGTGGAACGGGGAGCTGTTTTTT.

This clonotype was picked up many times. The chain uses TRBV30 and TRBJ2-3; TRBD2 aligns across 7 bases. CDR1 is GTSNPN and CDR2 is SVGIG in the germline V gene (reference sequence). The trim removed 2 bases at V and 11 bases at J, leaving 4 bases unmatched. The CDR3 sequence is 11 residues long. Here the CDR3 reads CAWSWGGKQYF. CDR3 sequence (DNA): TGTGCCTGGAGTTGGGGGGGTAAGCAGTATTTT.

The CDR3 coding sequence is TGCGCCAGCAGCCCCATAGGGACTTCCTACGAGCAGTACTTC. Its protein is CASSPIGTSYEQYF. The chain links TRBV4-1 to TRBJ2-7; a possible D gene is TRBD2 (6 bases). Germline V CDR1 and CDR2: MGHRA, YSYEKL. The CDR3 has 14 residues. V lost 4 bases, J lost 1 base, and 11 bases lay in between.

A few counts support this clonotype. The V and J genes are TRBV25-1 and TRBJ2-2; D unresolved. The CDR3 spans 16 residues. The germline V gene encodes CDR1 MGHDK and CDR2 SYGVNS. The V end was cut by 1 base, the J end by 0 bases, with 9 bases between. The CDR3 DNA sequence: TGTGCCAGCAGTGAATTTTCAGGAGCGAACACCGGGGAGCTGTTTTTT. It translates to CASSEFSGANTGELFF.

The chain joins TRBV29-1 to TRBJ2-1, with TRBD2 as a possible D gene (6 bases). V was pared by 4 bases and J by 7 bases, with 14 bases between. The germline gives CDR1 SQVTM, CDR2 ANQGSEA. The CDR3 consists of 13 residues. The CDR3 loop reads CSVVRPGGNEQFF. In nucleotides, the CDR3 is TGCAGCGTTGTACGGCCTGGGGGGAATGAGCAGTTCTTC.

The chain employs TRBV12-3 or TRBV12-4 and TRBJ2-3; 9 bases map to TRBD2. The CDR3 consists of 14 residues. J lost 5 bases, V lost 3 bases, and 3 bases had no gene match. CDR3 in amino acids: CASSFQRGVDTQYF. The CDR3 DNA sequence: TGTGCCAGCAGTTTCCAGCGGGGGGTAGATACGCAGTATTTT.

This clonotype showed up just a few times. CDR3 protein: CASSRAGTASYEQYF. CDR3 coding DNA: TGCGCCAGCAGCCGAGCCGGGACGGCATCCTACGAGCAGTACTTC. The rearrangement links TRBV5-1 to TRBJ2-7; the D call may be TRBD1 or TRBD2 (5 bases each). This CDR3 has 15 residues. Trimming took off 4 bases at V and 1 base at J, with 15 bases between the two ends. The germline gives CDR1 SGHRS, CDR2 YFSETQ.

The rearrangement joins TRBV4-2 to TRBJ2-4, with a weak D call TRBD1 (6 bases). Germline CDR1 is LGHNA and CDR2 is YNFKEQ. The CDR3 is 19 residues long. V gave up 5 bases and J gave up 2 bases, with 25 bases separating them. CDR3 protein: CASSALQGWNAATKNIQYF. DNA for the CDR3: TGTGCCAGCAGCGCGTTACAGGGTTGGAATGCTGCGACCAAAAACATTCAGTACTTC.

In DNA form, the CDR3 reads TGTGCCAGCAGCTTAGCCCGACAGGGGGGGAATGGCTACACCTTC. Its protein product is CASSLARQGGNGYTF. V usage is TRBV7-9 and J usage is TRBJ1-2; the match to TRBD1 covers 9 bases. With 0 bases clipped from V and 6 bases from J, the junction kept 5 bases outside the gene matches. Germline lookup yields CDR1 SEHNR and CDR2 FQNEAQ (reference sequence). The CDR3 totals 15 residues. Looking up the rest from reference TRBV7-9 and TRBJ1-2 gives the full variable domain: DTGVSQNPRHKITKRGQNVTFRCDPISEHNRLYWYRQTLGQGPEFLTYFQNEAQLEKSRLLSDRFSAERPKGSFSTLEIQRTEQGDSAMYLCASSLARQGGNGYTFGSGTRLTVV.